This TCR beta chain appears in the sequencing data of a study of shared clonotypes between healthy human individuals. The length of the CDR3 is 16 residues. CDR1 is MGHRA, CDR2 YSYEKL, per germline. V was clipped by 0 bases and J by 2 bases, with 11 bases between them. Study-wide results and caveats: Relative to clonotypes present in all four donors, those not shared had lower generation probabilities.

Details on this clone: Antigen: not known.

Sorted-subset replicate PCRs used 200 ng of genomic DNA. This amount corresponded to 30,000 to 35,000 T cell genomes. Produced via immunoSEQ multiplex PCR; TCRdb's table is partial and in-frame only. This sample has under 1 million clones, with 95% to 97% found just once. Terminally differentiated effector memory CD45RA+ cells were excluded from the naive CD8 cells, which were CD45RO-negative and positively selected for CCR7. This clonotype was obtained from a man aged 25-45 years in good health. This sequence joins TRBV4-1 and TRBJ1-5; D is possibly TRBD1 (6 bases). The material sequenced was naive CD8+ T cells sorted from blood. The CDR3 DNA is TGCGCCAGCAGCCAAGAAGGAGCAGGGGGCAATCAGCCCCAGCATTTT. It translates to CASSQEGAGGNQPQHF.